This T cell receptor (beta chain) came from a study of cytomegalovirus exposure and HLA in healthy donors. The primer mix had 60 Vbeta and 13 Jbeta primers. Clones were read by immunoSEQ multiplex PCR, and TCRdb kept only the in-frame ones, dropping some. The sample records about 99,000 clones, over 9% being singletons. As regards this clone: Its matching antigen is unknown.

Study outcomes and limitations: The later analysis indicated that the majority of CMV-associated TCR beta chains appeared HLA-restricted. Confirmation in vitro established that three CMV-associated chains were specific for CMV antigens.

Germline values: CDR1 MDHEN, CDR2 SYDVKM. CDR3 length: 16 residues. V was clipped by 2 bases and J by 5 bases; unmatched bases: 7. The source material was PBMCs. The TCR originated in a man aged 35 to 55 in good health and CMV-seropositive. The V gene is TRBV28, the J gene TRBJ2-5, with 11 positions matching TRBD2. DNA of the CDR3: TGTGCCAGCAGTTTAGGGCTAGCGGGGGGTCGGGAGACCCAGTACTTC. Protein: CASSLGLAGGRETQYF.